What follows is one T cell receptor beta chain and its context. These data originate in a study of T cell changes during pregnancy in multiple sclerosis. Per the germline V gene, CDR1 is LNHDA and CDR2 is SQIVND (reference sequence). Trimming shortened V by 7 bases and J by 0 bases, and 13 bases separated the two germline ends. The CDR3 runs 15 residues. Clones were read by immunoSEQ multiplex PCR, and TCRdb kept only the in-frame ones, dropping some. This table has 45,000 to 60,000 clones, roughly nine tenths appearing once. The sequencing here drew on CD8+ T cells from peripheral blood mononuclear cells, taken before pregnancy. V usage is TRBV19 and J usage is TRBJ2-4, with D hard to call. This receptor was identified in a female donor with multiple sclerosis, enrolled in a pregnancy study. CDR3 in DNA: TGTGCCAGTACCAGCGCGACTCTAGCCAAAAACATTCAGTACTTC. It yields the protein CASTSATLAKNIQYF.